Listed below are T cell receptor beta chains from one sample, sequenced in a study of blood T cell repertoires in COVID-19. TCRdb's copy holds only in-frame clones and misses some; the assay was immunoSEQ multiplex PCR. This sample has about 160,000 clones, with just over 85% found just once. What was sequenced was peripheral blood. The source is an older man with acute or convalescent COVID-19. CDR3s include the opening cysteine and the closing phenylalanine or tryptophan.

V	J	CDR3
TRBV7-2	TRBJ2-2	CASSSYIGWTSSGELFF
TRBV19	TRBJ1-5	CASSIFGTGGHNQPQHF
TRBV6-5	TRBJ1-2	CASSYGTGEAYGYTF
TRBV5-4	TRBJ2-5	CASSLVGGSSETQYF
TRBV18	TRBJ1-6	CASSPVQGDNSPLHF
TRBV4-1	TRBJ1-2	CASSQDRGDYGYTF
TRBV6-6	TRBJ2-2	CASSSGDTGELFF
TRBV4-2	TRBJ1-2	CASSQGAGLFAYGYTF
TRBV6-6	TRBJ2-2	CASKSGLAGNGELFF
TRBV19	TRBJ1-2	CASSRDRTSGGYTF
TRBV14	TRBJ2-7	CASSPGLAGTYEQYF
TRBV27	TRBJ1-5	CASSLTGNQPQHF
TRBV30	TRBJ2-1	CAWTTPGTGYNEQFF
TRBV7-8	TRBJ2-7	CASSVRTPKGYDRQYF
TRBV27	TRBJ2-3	CASSRAGVDTQYF
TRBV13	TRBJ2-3	CASSFRGTSRVTQYF
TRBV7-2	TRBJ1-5	CASSLESQPQHF
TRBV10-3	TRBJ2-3	CAISQLAGSSTDTQYF